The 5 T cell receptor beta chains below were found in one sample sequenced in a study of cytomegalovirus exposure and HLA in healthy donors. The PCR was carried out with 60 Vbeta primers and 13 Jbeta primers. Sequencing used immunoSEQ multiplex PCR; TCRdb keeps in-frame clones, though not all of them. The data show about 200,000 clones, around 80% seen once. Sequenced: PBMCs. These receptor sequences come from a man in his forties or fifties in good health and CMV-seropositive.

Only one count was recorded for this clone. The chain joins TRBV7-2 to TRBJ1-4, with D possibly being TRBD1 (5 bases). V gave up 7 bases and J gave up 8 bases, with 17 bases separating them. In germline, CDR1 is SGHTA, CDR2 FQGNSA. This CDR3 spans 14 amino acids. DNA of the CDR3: TGTGCCAGCACCACCGGGGGGTCAGGAGAAAAACTGTTTTTT. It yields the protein CASTTGGSGEKLFF.

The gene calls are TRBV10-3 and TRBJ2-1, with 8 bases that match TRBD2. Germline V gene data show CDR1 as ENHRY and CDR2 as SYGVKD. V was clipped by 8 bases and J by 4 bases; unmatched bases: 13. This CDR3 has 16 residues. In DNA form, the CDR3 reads TGTGCCATCGCCCATAGAAACAGCGGGAGTTACAATGAGCAGTTCTTC. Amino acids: CAIAHRNSGSYNEQFF.

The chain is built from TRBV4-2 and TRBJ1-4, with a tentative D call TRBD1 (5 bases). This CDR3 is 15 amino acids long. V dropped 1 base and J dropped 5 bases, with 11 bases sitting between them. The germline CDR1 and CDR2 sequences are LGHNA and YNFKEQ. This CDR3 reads CASSQGTPENEKLFF. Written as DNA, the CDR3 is TGTGCCAGCAGCCAAGGGACACCCGAGAATGAAAAACTGTTTTTT.

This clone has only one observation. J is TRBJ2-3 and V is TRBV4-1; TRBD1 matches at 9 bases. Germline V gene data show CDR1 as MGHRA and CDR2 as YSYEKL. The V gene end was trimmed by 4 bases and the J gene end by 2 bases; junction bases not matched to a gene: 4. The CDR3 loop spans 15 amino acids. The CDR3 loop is CASSPGQGPTDTQYF. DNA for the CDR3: TGCGCCAGCAGCCCGGGACAGGGACCCACAGATACGCAGTATTTT.

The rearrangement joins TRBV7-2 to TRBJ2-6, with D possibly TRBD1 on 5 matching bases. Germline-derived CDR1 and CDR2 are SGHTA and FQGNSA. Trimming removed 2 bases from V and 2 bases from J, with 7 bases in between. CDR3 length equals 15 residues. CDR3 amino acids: CASSLSRAGANVLTF. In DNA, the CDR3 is TGTGCCAGCAGCTTATCCAGGGCTGGGGCCAACGTCCTGACTTTC.